These T cell receptor beta chains were read from a single sample in a study of T cells expressing NK-cell markers. TCRdb reanalyzed the 5' RACE reads and collapses them to one entry per CDR3 protein, without DNA. Found here are around 260,000 distinct CDR3 sequences; the top ten clones hold more than 3.5%. Specimen: blood T cells: a sorted CD56 or NKG2C T cell subset, CD4+ or CD8+ T cells, or bulk PBMC T cells (not recorded which). These TCRs come from a woman between 18 and 69 years old in good health. CDR3s include the opening cysteine and the closing phenylalanine or tryptophan.

j_gene,v_gene,CDR3aa
TRBJ2-1,TRBV28,CASTNLDRGHNEQFF
TRBJ1-6,TRBV27,CASSLTRINNSPLHF
TRBJ2-3,TRBV18,CASSPRDGDTQYF
TRBJ2-3,TRBV10-2,CASINGVLDTQYF
TRBJ2-1,TRBV24-1,CATSDIQGNEQFF
TRBJ2-1,TRBV20-1,CSVTSVGHNEQFF
TRBJ2-3,TRBV6-1,CASKGLVGTDTQYF
TRBJ2-1,TRBV12-3/TRBV12-4,CASSFFASGDNEQFF
TRBJ2-1,TRBV12-5,CASGLVPGDNEQFF
TRBJ2-1,TRBV11-2,CASSVGLANEQFF
TRBJ2-5,TRBV20-1,CSAKLHETQYF
TRBJ2-5,TRBV2,CALRQGNQETQYF
TRBJ1-1,TRBV5-5,CASSGQGAMPNTEAFF
TRBJ1-6,TRBV11-2,CASTPQLPTGGYNSPLHF
TRBJ2-1,TRBV29-1,CSVDKRGNEQFF
TRBJ2-7,TRBV7-6,CASSHGLAGSYEQYF
TRBJ2-1,TRBV3-1,CASSQVVYNEQFF
TRBJ2-2,TRBV11-2,CASSLGRGLRNTGELFF
TRBJ2-3,TRBV5-1,CASSNSGAGYTQYF
TRBJ2-1,TRBV7-8,CASSYRDFLYNEQFF